The T cell receptor (beta chain) under discussion was sequenced for a study of metastatic and nonmetastatic thyroid tumors. This clone was found many times. Germline assignment: CDR1 SGHTA and CDR2 FQGNSA. This CDR3 comprises 16 residues. Trimming took off 0 bases at V and 2 bases at J, with 14 bases between the two ends. MiXCR re-clonotyped the PCR reads for TCRdb. The sample includes some 25,000 clones, approximately 20% of them seen just once. Ahead of thyroid surgery, no patient had received treatment of any kind. Sequenced sample: blood. This chain links TRBV7-2 with TRBJ2-7, with TRBD1 as a possible D gene (5 bases). This TCR came from a female donor with papillary thyroid cancer or a benign thyroid nodule (not recorded which). Some clones in this sample may be carry-over from other donors' samples. CDR3 DNA sequence: TGTGCCAGCAGCTTAGCTTATGGGGCTAACACCTACGAGCAGTACTTC. It yields the protein CASSLAYGANTYEQYF.